The T cell receptor beta chain described here comes from a study of Ad26.COV2.S vaccination and SARS-CoV-2 variants. Profiled with immunoSEQ multiplex PCR; TCRdb holds only in-frame clones, not every one. The sample includes about 350,000 clones, 75% to 90% of them seen just once. Treatment of the sample: around 19 received Ad26.COV2.S at low or high dose, single or two shots; five or six received placebo; per-sample allocation not given. Sampling was performed 63 days after the first vaccine or placebo injection. This CDR3 comprises 14 residues. V was clipped by 4 bases and J by 2 bases; unmatched bases: 1. CDR1 and CDR2 (germline): SGDLS, YYNGEE.

The material was peripheral blood, obtained in a trial of Ad26.COV2.S vaccine versus placebo. The sequence was collected from a person aged 18-65 years who received the Ad26.COV2.S COVID-19 vaccine or a placebo. The gene calls are TRBV9 and TRBJ2-3; TRBD1 matches 10 bases. CDR3 sequence reads: CASSRQGATDTQYF. The CDR3 nucleotides are TGTGCCAGCAGCAGACAGGGGGCCACAGATACGCAGTATTTT.